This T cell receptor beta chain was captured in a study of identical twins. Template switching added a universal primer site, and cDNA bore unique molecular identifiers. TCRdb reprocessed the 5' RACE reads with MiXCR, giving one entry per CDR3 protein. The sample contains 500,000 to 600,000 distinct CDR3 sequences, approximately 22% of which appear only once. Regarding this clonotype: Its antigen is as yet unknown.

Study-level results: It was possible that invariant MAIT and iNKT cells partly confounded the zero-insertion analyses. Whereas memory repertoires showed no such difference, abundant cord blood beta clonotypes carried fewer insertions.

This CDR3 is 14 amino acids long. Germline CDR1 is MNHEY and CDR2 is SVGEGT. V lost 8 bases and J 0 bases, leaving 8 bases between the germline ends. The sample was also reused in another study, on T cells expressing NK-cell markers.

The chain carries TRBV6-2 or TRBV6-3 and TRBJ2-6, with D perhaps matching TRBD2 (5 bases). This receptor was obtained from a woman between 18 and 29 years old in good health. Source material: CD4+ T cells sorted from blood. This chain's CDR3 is CASRTDSGANVLTF. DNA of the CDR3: TGTGCCAGCCGGACTGACTCTGGGGCCAACGTCCTGACTTTC.